This record covers a single TCR beta chain. A clone one base away is much larger, so this may be a read error. This sample was taken from a study of blood T cells in healthy people across ages. The use of a sample-barcoded 5' primer and a J-beta primer mix characterized a second PCR of 7 to 11 cycles. One entry per CDR3 protein results from TCRdb running MiXCR on the 5' RACE reads. The profile shows 750,000 to 950,000 distinct CDR3 sequences, 25% to 35% of them singletons. Between the trimmed V and J ends, which lost 1 base and 4 bases, there was a span of 15 bases. The CDR3 covers 16 residues. Germline lookup yields CDR1 SGHTA and CDR2 FQGTGA. Another study also made use of these data, one on T cells of mothers and their children. That paper notes: Three healthy Caucasian mothers, along with their six children, served as the donors. Sample barcodes plus 2-4 random nucleotides came from the M1S primer. Biologically related mothers and children overlapped slightly more than unrelated pairs, a non-significant difference.

Material for sequencing was blood. The clonotype was recovered from a woman in her forties in good health. The genes are TRBV7-3 and TRBJ2-3, with D tentatively TRBD1 (6 bases). The CDR3 reads CASSLIGWGPADTQYF. The CDR3 bases are TGTGCCAGCAGCTTAATTGGTTGGGGGCCGGCAGATACGCAGTATTTT.